This TCR beta chain was profiled in a study of CD8 T cells in ankylosing spondylitis (dated by TCRdb to between 2016 and 2019). Regarding the complete study: T cell receptor beta repertoires were profiled in healthy donors and ankylosing spondylitis patients so that disease-linked TCR variants could be found. In total, the full study cohort was made up of over a hundred healthy donors and 25 or so ankylosing spondylitis patients. Samples of peripheral blood were taken, and for ankylosing spondylitis patients, synovial fluid was collected as well.

CDR1 is given as KGHSH and CDR2 as LQKENI, both from the germline V gene. The junction carries 7 bases between V and J, which are trimmed by 0 bases and 4 bases respectively. The CDR3 contains 13 residues, cysteine and phenylalanine counted. The sequence is cut down to CDR3 DNA, 39 bases in frame from base 1. What the work shows at the level of the full study, not this receptor alone: Blood from ankylosing spondylitis patients appeared to be characterized by a TCR beta motif made up of several highly homologous amino acid variants. A CD8+ phenotype was shown by the disease-linked clones, which were found at relatively low frequencies in peripheral blood. The disease-linked clones were reported to be significantly enriched in matched synovial fluid samples from ankylosing spondylitis patients. Some motif variants were previously reported in synovial fluid and blood of reactive arthritis patients, suggesting common disease-initiation mechanisms.

The sequencer listed for this sample is Illumina HiSeq 2500. TCR beta libraries were prepared by quantitative 5'-RACE with molecular barcodes. The paper's data handling went like this. To identify disease-linked TCR variants, a new computational method was used, one built on a probabilistic model of VDJ rearrangement. Using fastp at Q25 and MiXCR, TCRdb reprocessed the public reads and kept productive beta chains. Each entry is one CDR3 protein sequence, shown with its most common DNA and genes. It is TCRdb's table, rather than the study itself, that gives the V and J calls and clone size. This sample gives 350,000 or so distinct CDR3 sequences in total; roughly 14% of them show up just once. Approximately 0.99% of the sample is held by the ten biggest clonotypes. In this sample, this clonotype turned up a few times. There is no known antigen for this receptor. No quality values exist for individual bases; no much larger clone is one base distant.

The origin of this receptor is a male donor with ankylosing spondylitis or in good health (not recorded which). The source material was blood, either unsorted or a sorted T cell fraction (not recorded which). The V and J segments used are TRBV18 and TRBJ2-7; the D gene assignment is ambiguous. The CDR3 loop reads CASSPPTAYEQYF. At the DNA level, the sequence is TGTGCCAGCTCACCACCTACGGCATACGAGCAGTACTTC. Supplemented by the reference TRBV18 and TRBJ2-7 proteins around the CDR3, the complete variable domain is NAGVMQNPRHLVRRRGQEARLRCSPMKGHSHVYWYRQLPEEGLKFMVYLQKENIIDESGMPKERFSAEFPKEGPSILRIQQVVRGDSAAYFCASSPPTAYEQYFGPGTRLTVT.